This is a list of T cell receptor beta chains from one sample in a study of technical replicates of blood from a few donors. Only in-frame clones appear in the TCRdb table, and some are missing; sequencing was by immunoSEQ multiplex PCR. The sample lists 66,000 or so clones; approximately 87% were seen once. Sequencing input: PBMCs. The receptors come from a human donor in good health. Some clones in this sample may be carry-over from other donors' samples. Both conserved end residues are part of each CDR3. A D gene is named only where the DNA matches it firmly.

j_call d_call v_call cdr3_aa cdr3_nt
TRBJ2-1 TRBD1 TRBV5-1 CASSVGQGPYNEQFF TGCGCCAGCAGCGTTGGACAGGGTCCCTACAATGAGCAGTTCTTC
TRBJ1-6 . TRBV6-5 CASSYDRTQNSPLHF TGTGCCAGCAGTTACGACAGAACACAGAATTCACCCCTCCACTTT
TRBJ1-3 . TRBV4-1 CASSPGLGNTIYF TGCGCCAGCAGCCCGGGTCTTGGAAACACCATATATTTT
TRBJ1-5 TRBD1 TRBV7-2 CASGGQGNQPQHF TGTGCCAGCGGAGGACAGGGCAATCAGCCCCAGCATTTT
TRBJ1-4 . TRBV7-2 CASSLGDTLFF TGTGCCAGCAGCTTAGGTGACACGCTGTTTTTT
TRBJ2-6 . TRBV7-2 CASSPSRAGANVLTF TGTGCCAGCAGCCCTAGTCGGGCTGGGGCCAACGTCCTGACTTTC
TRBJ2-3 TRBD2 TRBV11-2 CASSLDGGTSGGSTDTQYF TGTGCCAGCAGCTTAGATGGTGGGACTAGCGGGGGGAGCACAGATACGCAGTATTTT
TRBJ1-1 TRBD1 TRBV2 CASVRQGNTEAFF TGTGCCAGCGTTCGACAGGGGAACACTGAAGCTTTCTTT
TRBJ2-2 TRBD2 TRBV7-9 CASNLAGGHTGELFF TGTGCCAGCAACTTAGCGGGAGGGCACACCGGGGAGCTGTTTTTT
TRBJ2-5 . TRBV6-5 CASRVYSGQETQYF TGTGCCAGCAGGGTTTACTCGGGACAAGAGACCCAGTACTTC
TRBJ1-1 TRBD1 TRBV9 CASSKNRDRNTEAFF TGTGCCAGCAGCAAAAACCGGGACAGGAACACTGAAGCTTTCTTT
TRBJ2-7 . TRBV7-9 CASSLAAGNVGQYF TGTGCCAGCAGCTTAGCAGCAGGGAACGTTGGGCAGTACTTC
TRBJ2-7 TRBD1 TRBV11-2 CASSSDRAFYEQYF TGTGCCAGCAGTTCAGACAGGGCGTTCTACGAGCAGTACTTC
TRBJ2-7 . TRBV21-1 CASSKPRALAEAYEQYF TGTGCCAGCAGCAAACCGAGGGCCCTAGCGGAGGCCTACGAGCAGTACTTC